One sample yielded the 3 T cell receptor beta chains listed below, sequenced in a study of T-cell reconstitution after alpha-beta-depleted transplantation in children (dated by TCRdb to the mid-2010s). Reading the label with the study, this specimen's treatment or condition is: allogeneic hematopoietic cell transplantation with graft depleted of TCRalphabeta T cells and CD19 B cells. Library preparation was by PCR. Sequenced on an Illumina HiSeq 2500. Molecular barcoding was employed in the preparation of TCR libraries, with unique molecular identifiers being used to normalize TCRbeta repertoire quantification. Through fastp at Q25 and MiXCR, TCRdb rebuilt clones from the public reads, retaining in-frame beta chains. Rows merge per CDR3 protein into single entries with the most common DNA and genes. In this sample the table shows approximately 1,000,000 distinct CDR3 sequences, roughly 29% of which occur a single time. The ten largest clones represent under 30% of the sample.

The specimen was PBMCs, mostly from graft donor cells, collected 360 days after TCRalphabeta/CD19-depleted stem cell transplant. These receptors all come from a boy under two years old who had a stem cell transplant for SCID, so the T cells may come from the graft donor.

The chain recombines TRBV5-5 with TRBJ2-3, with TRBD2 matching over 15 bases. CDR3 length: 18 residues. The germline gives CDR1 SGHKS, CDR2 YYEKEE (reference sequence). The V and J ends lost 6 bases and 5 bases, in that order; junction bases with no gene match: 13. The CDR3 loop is CASNRAGTSGGWGDTQYF. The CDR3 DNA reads TGTGCCAGCAACCGCGCCGGGACTAGCGGGGGGTGGGGAGATACGCAGTATTTT.

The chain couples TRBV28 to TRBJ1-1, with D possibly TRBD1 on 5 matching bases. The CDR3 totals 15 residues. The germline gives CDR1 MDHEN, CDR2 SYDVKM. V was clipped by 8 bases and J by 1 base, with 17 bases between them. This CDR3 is CASRLPGPKNTEAFF. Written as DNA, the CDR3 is TGTGCCAGCCGCCTCCCGGGACCGAAGAACACTGAAGCTTTCTTT.

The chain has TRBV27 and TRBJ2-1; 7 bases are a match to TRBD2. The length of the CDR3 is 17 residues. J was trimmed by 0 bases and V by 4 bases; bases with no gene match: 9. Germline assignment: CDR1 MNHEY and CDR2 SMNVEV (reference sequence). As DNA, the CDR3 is TGTGCCAGCAGTTCCCCTCCGCGGGGGAGCTCCTACAATGAGCAGTTCTTC. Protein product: CASSSPPRGSSYNEQFF.